Listed below are T cell receptor beta chains from one sample, sequenced in a study of regulatory T cells in long-lasting Graves disease. TCRdb recomputed calls from the multiplex PCR reads with MiXCR, one row per CDR3 protein. The sample has 400,000 to 500,000 distinct CDR3 sequences; around 20% are singletons. Sequenced material: peripheral blood mononuclear cells (PBMCs), taken when the disease was refractory, from a patient treated with antithyroid drugs. These receptors came from a female donor with Graves disease. CDR3s include the opening cysteine and the closing phenylalanine or tryptophan. A D gene is named only where the DNA matches it firmly. The size entry is marked missing in some rows and otherwise reads once, few, many or a size class.

J	D	V	size	length	CDR3	DNA
TRBJ2-2	TRBD2	TRBV11-2	many	19	CASSRDSLGLAGFAGELFF	TGTGCCAGCAGCCGCGACTCTCTAGGACTAGCGGGATTTGCCGGGGAGCTGTTTTTT
TRBJ2-5	-	TRBV6-5	-	15	CASSYSIGQQETQYF	TGTGCCAGCAGTTACTCGATCGGACAGCAAGAGACCCAGTACTTC
TRBJ2-2	-	TRBV28	many	16	CASNPRRGKDTGELFF	TGTGCCAGCAACCCCCGCCGGGGGAAGGACACCGGGGAGCTGTTTTTT
TRBJ2-2	-	TRBV6-4	-	16	CASSDSGSHSTGELFF	TGTGCCAGCAGTGACTCTGGTAGTCATTCGACCGGGGAGCTGTTTTTT
TRBJ2-5	TRBD1	TRBV6-2/TRBV6-3	-	16	CASRPASTGGRETQYF	TGTGCCAGCAGACCCGCCTCGACAGGGGGTAGAGAGACCCAGTACTTC
TRBJ2-7	-	TRBV7-9	many	11	CASATHYEQYF	TGTGCCAGCGCTACCCACTACGAGCAGTACTTC
TRBJ2-7	-	TRBV2	many	13	CARRRTESYEQYF	TGTGCCCGTCGGAGGACAGAGTCCTACGAGCAGTACTTC
TRBJ1-6	-	TRBV20-1	many	14	CSAQDRNYNSPLHF	TGCAGTGCCCAAGACAGGAACTATAATTCACCCCTCCACTTT
TRBJ1-6	-	TRBV20-1	-	13	CSAAGQTNSPLHF	TGCAGTGCTGCGGGCCAGACCAATTCACCCCTCCACTTT
TRBJ2-4	TRBD2	TRBV11-2	few	12	CASSFGGDIQYF	TGTGCCAGCAGCTTTGGGGGGGACATTCAGTACTTC
TRBJ1-5	-	TRBV30	few	15	CAWALYGGSNQPQHF	TGTGCCTGGGCCCTTTACGGAGGAAGCAATCAGCCCCAGCATTTT
TRBJ2-5	-	TRBV20-1	many	14	CSARDLTLAETQYF	TGCAGTGCTAGAGATCTTACGCTAGCGGAGACCCAGTACTTC
TRBJ1-5	-	TRBV5-5	many	14	CASSLTGTYQPQHF	TGTGCCAGCAGCTTAACCGGGACCTATCAGCCCCAGCATTTT
TRBJ2-2	TRBD1	TRBV25-1	many	14	CASSRQGSNGELFF	TGTGCCAGCAGTCGACAGGGGAGTAACGGGGAGCTGTTTTTT
TRBJ2-3	-	TRBV2	few	14	CASSIGPAVDTQYF	TGTGCCAGCAGTATAGGGCCAGCGGTGGATACGCAGTATTTT
TRBJ2-7	TRBD2	TRBV27	few	14	CASNPGLASYEQYF	TGTGCCAGCAATCCGGGACTAGCGTCCTACGAGCAGTACTTC
TRBJ1-2	-	TRBV5-6	-	15	CASSPLTHAFFGYTF	TGTGCCAGCAGCCCGCTTACACACGCGTTTTTTGGCTACACCTTC
TRBJ2-7	TRBD2	TRBV28	many	13	CASNSGSSLEQYF	TGTGCCAGCAACAGCGGGAGTTCACTCGAGCAGTACTTC
TRBJ1-1	-	TRBV3-1	many	14	CASSPVLGTTEAFF	TGTGCCAGCAGCCCGGTCCTTGGGACCACTGAAGCTTTCTTT
TRBJ1-6	-	TRBV3-1	few	18	CASSQEGALSSYNSPLHF	TGTGCCAGCAGCCAAGAAGGCGCCTTAAGCTCCTATAATTCACCCCTCCACTTT
TRBJ2-5	TRBD2	TRBV6-1	many	17	CAIGGASGSVSQETQYF	TGTGCCATCGGGGGGGCTAGCGGGAGTGTTAGCCAAGAGACCCAGTACTTC
TRBJ2-6	TRBD2	TRBV6-2/TRBV6-3	-	15	CASRTSGSGANVLTF	TGTGCCAGCAGGACTAGCGGGTCTGGGGCCAACGTCCTGACTTTC
TRBJ1-5	TRBD1	TRBV6-4	few	15	CASRAPGQGSQPQHF	TGTGCCAGCAGGGCTCCGGGACAGGGAAGTCAGCCCCAGCATTTT
TRBJ1-6	-	TRBV9	-	15	CASSVGGGMNSPLHF	TGTGCCAGCAGCGTAGGAGGAGGGATGAATTCACCCCTCCACTTT
TRBJ2-5	-	TRBV28	many	14	CASSLFVGSETQYF	TGTGCCAGCAGTTTATTTGTCGGGAGTGAGACCCAGTACTTC
TRBJ1-2	TRBD1	TRBV5-6	-	13	CASSLDRGWGYTF	TGTGCCAGCAGCTTGGACAGGGGCTGGGGCTACACCTTC
TRBJ1-1	-	TRBV2	many	15	CASSPDNRMNTEAFF	TGTGCCAGCAGTCCGGACAACCGGATGAACACTGAAGCTTTCTTT
TRBJ2-1	-	TRBV14	few	15	CASSQGAGEHNEQFF	TGTGCCAGCAGCCAAGGGGCCGGTGAACACAATGAGCAGTTCTTC
TRBJ2-5	TRBD2	TRBV2	many	17	CASSEPTGLAVQETQYF	TGTGCCAGCAGTGAGCCAACGGGACTAGCGGTTCAAGAGACCCAGTACTTC
TRBJ2-1	TRBD1	TRBV6-1	-	14	CATIQVTGMNEQFF	TGTGCCACCATCCAAGTGACAGGGATGAATGAGCAGTTCTTC
TRBJ1-4	-	TRBV5-8	few	17	CASSPPQALPRREKLFF	TGTGCCAGCAGCCCACCCCAAGCGCTTCCTAGGCGGGAAAAACTGTTTTTT
TRBJ1-6	-	TRBV27	-	13	CASSGGYNSPLHF	TGTGCCAGCAGCGGGGGATATAATTCACCCCTCCACTTT
TRBJ1-1	-	TRBV12-5	many	15	CASGPGGEAGTEAFF	TGTGCTAGTGGCCCCGGGGGGGAGGCGGGCACTGAAGCTTTCTTT